The entry below gives a single TCR beta chain sequence along with its context. V lost 2 bases to trimming and J lost 1 base; unmatched junction nucleotides: 4. Per germline, CDR1 SGHTA and CDR2 FQGNSA. The CDR3 has 15 amino acids. These data are taken from a study of cytomegalovirus exposure and HLA in healthy donors. Study details: There were around 100 million unique TCR beta sequences, drawn from 150 million to 200 million T cells, in an earlier analysis.

Use of 60 Vbeta and 13 Jbeta primers characterized the PCR. Original handling: Approximately 83 million unique TCR beta chains, 9.5 million to 14 million shared, were counted in a later analysis. The assay was immunoSEQ multiplex PCR, and TCRdb's table has in-frame clones only and misses some. From that table come the V and J calls and clone size; the DNA was used to work out D and trimming. Of over 120,000 clones in the sample, just under 85% were seen once. The sequence derives from a woman aged 55-70 years in good health and CMV-seropositive. Source material: PBMCs. V is TRBV7-2 and J is TRBJ1-1; 7 bases match TRBD1. The CDR3 is CASSLTPGGNTEAFF. The DNA for the CDR3 is TGTGCCAGCAGCTTAACTCCAGGGGGGAACACTGAAGCTTTCTTT.